The following is a T cell receptor beta chain sequence with its context. This CDR3 spans 16 amino acids. V was clipped by 5 bases and J by 7 bases; unmatched bases: 5. The V gene's germline CDR1 is SGHAT and CDR2 FQNNGV. This sample stems from a study of control samples from healthy donors and cancer patients. Sequencing used immunoSEQ multiplex PCR; TCRdb keeps in-frame clones, though not all of them. Among fewer than 120,000 clones, approximately 90% were seen once, and the ten largest hold roughly 3.7%. The material sequenced was PBMCs. This sequence joins TRBV11-2 and TRBJ2-1, with TRBD2 identical over 16 bases. This receptor was taken from a woman aged 60-75 years with lung cancer. CDR3 in DNA: TGTGCCAGCAGCGGGGGGACTAGCGGGAGGGAGAATGAGCAGTTCTTC. Its translation: CASSGGTSGRENEQFF.